This entry lists 26 T cell receptor beta chains sequenced from one sample in a study of blood T cell repertoires in COVID-19. TCRdb keeps only in-frame clones here, not all; method: immunoSEQ multiplex PCR. The sample lists 120,000 or so clones, over 75% seen once, with 1% to 1.5% in the top ten. The sequencing sample was made of peripheral blood. The origin of the receptors is a woman older than 75 with acute or convalescent COVID-19.

This rearrangement joins TRBV19 to TRBJ2-1, with D perhaps TRBD2 (5 bases). The V gene's germline CDR1 is LNHDA and CDR2 SQIVND (reference sequence). The CDR3 has 13 residues. V dropped 7 bases and J dropped 7 bases, with 14 bases sitting between them. The CDR3 spells CASITARGNEQFF. CDR3 nucleotides: TGTGCCAGTATCACAGCGCGCGGGAATGAGCAGTTCTTC.

This CDR3 reads CASSPRGAITDTQYF. The CDR3 nucleotides read TGTGCCAGCAGCCCTCGGGGGGCAATCACAGATACGCAGTATTTT. The chain employs TRBV7-3 and TRBJ2-3; TRBD2 is a possible D gene (7 bases). This CDR3 is built from 15 residues. V was shortened by 5 bases and J by 2 bases, with 14 bases between the two germline ends. CDR1 is SGHTA, CDR2 FQGTGA, per germline. Full variable domain (remainder filled in from reference TRBV7-3 and TRBJ2-3): GAGVSQTPSNKVTEKGKYVELRCDPISGHTALYWYRQSLGQGPEFLIYFQGTGAADDSGLPNDRFFAVRPEGSVSTLKIQRTERGDSAVYLCASSPRGAITDTQYFGPGTRLTVL.

This chain joins TRBV18 and TRBJ2-7, with a weak D call TRBD1 (5 bases). The CDR3 has 14 amino acids. CDR1 is KGHSH, CDR2 LQKENI, per germline. V lost 0 bases and J 2 bases, leaving 8 bases between the germline ends. CDR3 sequence reads: CASSPPEGAYEQYF. Here the CDR3 DNA reads TGTGCCAGCTCACCACCGGAAGGGGCCTACGAGCAGTACTTC.

This chain connects TRBV11-3 to TRBJ1-1; 8 positions match TRBD1. The CDR3 has 15 amino acids. Germline trimming cut 5 bases from V and 1 base from J; bases unmatched to any gene: 6. The germline CDR1 and CDR2 sequences are SGHNT and YENEEA. In DNA, the CDR3 is TGTGCCAGCAGCCTCGGACAGGGAGGGAACACTGAAGCTTTCTTT. Its protein product is CASSLGQGGNTEAFF.

Here the CDR3 reads CASSSNGFGGYTF. The CDR3 DNA reads as TGTGCCAGCAGCTCCAATGGGTTCGGGGGCTACACCTTC. The V and J genes are TRBV11-2 and TRBJ1-2; no firm D call. The germline V gene encodes CDR1 SGHAT and CDR2 FQNNGV. The CDR3 extends over 13 amino acids. Trimming cost V 4 bases and J 8 bases, with 14 bases left between them.

This chain links TRBV5-6 with TRBJ2-3; 9 bases line up with TRBD1. Germline CDR1 and CDR2: SGHDT and YYEEEE. The CDR3 runs to 17 residues. The V gene end was trimmed by 5 bases and the J gene end by 3 bases; junction bases not matched to a gene: 13. DNA of the CDR3: TGTGCCAGCAGTCAAATCCAACAGGGGGCTTTTACAGATACGCAGTATTTT. This codes for CASSQIQQGAFTDTQYF.

V gene TRBV5-1 combines with J gene TRBJ2-2; 9 bases match TRBD2. This CDR3 spans 16 amino acids. With 1 base clipped from V and 2 bases from J, the junction kept 3 bases outside the gene matches. CDR1 and CDR2 (germline): SGHRS, YFSETQ. As DNA, the CDR3 is TGCGCCAGCAGCTTGTTAGCGGGAGTTAACACCGGGGAGCTGTTTTTT. Its protein is CASSLLAGVNTGELFF.

The table lists this clone with a few counts. The genes are TRBV7-2 and TRBJ2-1; D unresolved. The length of the CDR3 is 13 residues. V was clipped by 6 bases and J by 7 bases, with 13 bases between them. Germline V gene data show CDR1 as SGHTA and CDR2 as FQGNSA. The DNA for the CDR3 is TGTGCCAGCAGACCGGTTAACCGGAATGAGCAGTTCTTC. This encodes CASRPVNRNEQFF.

This clone was detected only once. The chain recombines TRBV5-6 with TRBJ1-2; the D gene is possibly TRBD1 (6 bases). CDR3 length equals 16 residues. From germline, CDR1 is SGHDT and CDR2 YYEEEE. Trimming removed 0 bases at V and 0 bases at J, with 12 bases between. This CDR3 is CASSLVAGTTNYGYTF. In DNA form, the CDR3 reads TGTGCCAGCAGCTTGGTAGCGGGGACAACTAACTATGGCTACACCTTC.

The chain uses TRBV5-4 and TRBJ1-2; TRBD1 agrees at 7 bases. Losses at the gene ends were 4 bases for V and 2 bases for J; bases not matched to a gene: 8. This CDR3 is 15 amino acids long. Germline V lookup: CDR1 SGHNT, CDR2 YYREEE (reference sequence). For the CDR3, the DNA is TGTGCCAGCAGCCCCGGGACAGCTAACAACTATGGCTACACCTTC. Its translation: CASSPGTANNYGYTF.

CDR3 in amino acids: CASSKAQDRGGNEQFF. CDR3 sequence (DNA): TGTGCCAGCAGCAAAGCTCAGGACAGGGGTGGGAATGAGCAGTTCTTC. The chain uses TRBV21-1 and TRBJ2-1; whether TRBD1, the table's D call, matches the DNA was not checked. TRBV21-1 is a recognized pseudogene. The CDR3 loop spans 16 amino acids.

This clone was picked up a small number of times. V gene TRBV6-5 combines with J gene TRBJ1-3, with D maybe TRBD1 (5 bases). The CDR3 totals 15 residues. Germline CDR1 is MNHEY and CDR2 is SVGAGI. The V and J ends lost 5 bases and 0 bases respectively, with 11 bases between them. CDR3 loop: CASSPTAISGNTIYF. DNA of the CDR3: TGTGCCAGCAGTCCGACAGCTATCTCTGGAAACACCATATATTTT.

As to this clone: The junction departs from the called germline gene at one end, perhaps through a read error. V is TRBV6-6 and J is TRBJ1-1; D remains unclear. This CDR3 has 13 amino acids. Germline CDR1 MNHNY, CDR2 SVGAGI (reference sequence). DNA for the CDR3: TGTGCCAGCAGTGACTCAATAGGGAGGGAAGCTTTCTTT. It yields the protein CASSDSIGREAFF.

This clone was detected once. The V call is TRBV3-1 (or the pseudogene TRBV3-2), the J call TRBJ1-2, with 10 bases that match TRBD1. Germline loops: CDR1 LGHDT, CDR2 YNNKEL (reference sequence). This CDR3 is built from 16 residues. The junction had 12 bases not matched to a gene; V was cut back by 0 bases and J by 11 bases. The DNA of the CDR3 is TGTGCCAGCAGCCAAGATGGGCCGGGACAGGGGCCCCAGTACACCTTC. Its protein product is CASSQDGPGQGPQYTF.

J is TRBJ2-7 and V is TRBV5-1; 9 nucleotides line up with TRBD1. CDR3 size: 16 residues. The V gene's germline CDR1 is SGHRS and CDR2 YFSETQ. The V and J ends lost 0 bases and 4 bases, in that order; junction bases with no gene match: 8. The CDR3 reads CASSLGRDRVEYEQYF. The CDR3 DNA follows: TGCGCCAGCAGCTTGGGCCGGGACAGGGTGGAGTACGAGCAGTACTTC.

The V and J genes are TRBV11-2 and TRBJ2-7, with 7 bases lining up with TRBD1. V shed 1 base and J 3 bases; nucleotides not matched to a gene: 9. Germline assignment: CDR1 SGHAT and CDR2 FQNNGV. The CDR3 totals 16 residues. This CDR3 is CASSLGRTGGDYEQYF. Written as DNA, the CDR3 is TGTGCCAGCAGCTTAGGAAGGACAGGTGGGGACTACGAGCAGTACTTC.

This chain joins TRBV20-1 and TRBJ1-5, with D possibly TRBD1 on 5 matching bases. Germline V gene data show CDR1 as DFQATT and CDR2 as SNEGSKA (reference sequence). CDR3 length equals 17 residues. The V end lost 3 bases, the J end lost 0 bases, and 18 bases lay between the germline ends. The CDR3 coding sequence is TGCAGTGCTAGTTCTGTTGGACGGGGACTTAGCAATCAGCCCCAGCATTTT. Protein: CSASSVGRGLSNQPQHF.

V usage is TRBV10-2 and J usage is TRBJ1-5; D is unresolved. Germline assignment: CDR1 WSHSY and CDR2 SAAADI. The CDR3 spans 13 residues. The V end was cut by 7 bases, the J end by 6 bases, with 13 bases between. As DNA, the CDR3 is TGCGCCAGCACTCCGGGAAAGGGTCAGCCCCAGCATTTT. It specifies CASTPGKGQPQHF.

The chain recombines TRBV6-6 with TRBJ2-5, with TRBD2 matching 14 bases. The CDR3 length is 16 residues. The V and J ends lost 5 bases and 4 bases, in that order; junction bases with no gene match: 6. Looked up from germline, CDR1 is MNHNY and CDR2 is SVGAGI (reference sequence). Here the CDR3 DNA reads TGTGCCAGCAGTAAGGGACTAGCGGGAGTCGTAGAGACCCAGTACTTC. Its translation: CASSKGLAGVVETQYF.

This sequence joins TRBV13 and TRBJ2-7, with D perhaps TRBD1 (6 bases). Trimming took off 5 bases at V and 5 bases at J, with 16 bases between the two ends. This CDR3 has 14 amino acids. Germline CDR1 and CDR2: PRHDT and FYEKMQ (reference sequence). As DNA, the CDR3 is TGTGCCAGCAGCCCTCGAACAGGGATCAACGAGCAGTACTTC. Its translation: CASSPRTGINEQYF.

The chain links TRBV5-1 to TRBJ2-3; 8 nucleotides line up with TRBD2. The CDR3 sequence is 16 residues long. Germline CDR1 SGHRS, CDR2 YFSETQ. Trimming removed 4 bases from V and 3 bases from J; junction bases left unmatched: 10. The CDR3 protein is CASSTTLSGVTDTQYF. The CDR3 coding sequence is TGCGCCAGCAGCACAACCCTTAGCGGGGTAACAGATACGCAGTATTTT.

CDR3 nucleotide sequence: TGTGCCACCCGGGACAGGGTGTGGACTGAAGCTTTCTTT. It specifies CATRDRVWTEAFF. The V gene is TRBV19, the J gene TRBJ1-1; 9 bases map to TRBD1. The CDR3 has 13 amino acids. Germline assignment: CDR1 LNHDA and CDR2 SQIVND (reference sequence). V lost 10 bases, J lost 5 bases, and 8 bases stayed unmatched.

The rearrangement uses TRBV5-1 and TRBJ1-2, with D possibly matching TRBD1 (5 bases). Deletions cut 0 bases from V and 5 bases from J, with 14 bases between. Germline CDR1 is SGHRS and CDR2 is YFSETQ. The CDR3 loop spans 15 amino acids. The CDR3 DNA reads TGCGCCAGCAGCTTGGAGGGCAGGGTCGTATATGGCTACACCTTC. Translating gives CASSLEGRVVYGYTF.

The chain joins TRBV18 to TRBJ1-1; perhaps TRBD1 as D (5 bases). The CDR3 is 13 residues long. The ends were cut back, 2 bases at V and 1 base at J, with 5 bases in the middle. CDR1 is KGHSH and CDR2 is LQKENI in the germline V gene. The CDR3 protein is CASSPTGNTEAFF. CDR3 nucleotide sequence: TGTGCCAGCTCACCAACAGGGAACACTGAAGCTTTCTTT.

The chain links TRBV3-1 (or the pseudogene TRBV3-2) to TRBJ1-6, with D possibly matching TRBD1 (5 bases). The V end was cut by 3 bases, the J end by 7 bases, with 13 bases between. Per germline, CDR1 LGHDT and CDR2 YNNKEL (reference sequence). The CDR3 sequence is 15 residues long. As DNA, the CDR3 is TGTGCCAGCAGCCAGCCCGGGGGTCTCAATTCACCCCTCCACTTT. Residues: CASSQPGGLNSPLHF.

V and J are TRBV6-6 and TRBJ1-1, with D maybe TRBD1 (5 bases). The CDR3 loop spans 13 amino acids. Germline loops: CDR1 MNHNY, CDR2 SVGAGI (reference sequence). Trimming took off 0 bases at V and 8 bases at J, with 10 bases between the two ends. The CDR3 nucleotides are TGTGCCAGCAGTTACTCGACCAGGGCGGAAGCTTTCTTT. It translates to CASSYSTRAEAFF.